Listed here are 23 T cell receptor beta chains from one sample, sequenced in a study of regulatory T cells. Notes on the study in general: In CD3G-deficient patients, conventional CD4+ T cells were enriched for hydrophobic CDR3 residues at positions 6 and 7.

These receptors have no identified antigens. The primer mix had 52 TRBV and 13 TRBJ primers. The repertoire was sequenced with immunoSEQ multiplex PCR; TCRdb's copy has only in-frame clones and lacks some. The sample contains 25,000 to 30,000 clones, less than 95% of which appear only once. Sequenced material: conventional CD4+ T cells sorted from blood. These receptors all come from a young adult with CD3G deficiency.

The gene calls are TRBV6-1 and TRBJ1-1, with D perhaps matching TRBD1 (5 bases). The CDR3 has 13 amino acids. Germline V gene lookup returns CDR1 MNHNS and CDR2 SASEGT. The V gene lost 6 bases and the J gene lost 1 base, with 9 bases spanning the gap. The CDR3 nucleotides are TGTGCCAGCAGGAGGACACAGAACACTGAAGCTTTCTTT. It specifies CASRRTQNTEAFF.

The gene calls are TRBV4-2 and TRBJ1-1; D is possibly TRBD1 (5 bases). Germline values: CDR1 LGHNA, CDR2 YNFKEQ. The CDR3 has 16 amino acids. V lost 0 bases and J 3 bases, leaving 14 bases between the germline ends. CDR3 protein: CASSQEGEGPHTEAFF. The CDR3 nucleotides are TGTGCCAGCAGCCAAGAGGGGGAGGGGCCTCACACTGAAGCTTTCTTT.

The chain is built from TRBV21-1 and TRBJ2-5; the DNA was not compared with TRBD2, the D call given in the table. TRBV21-1 is a pseudogene locus. This CDR3 has 14 amino acids. CDR3 in amino acids: CASTAGPGGETQYF. The CDR3 DNA sequence: TGTGCCAGCACCGCCGGGCCGGGCGGGGAGACCCAGTACTTC.

The rearrangement joins TRBV10-3 to TRBJ2-7, with 9 bases fitting TRBD1. The trim removed 3 bases at V and 3 bases at J, leaving 9 bases unmatched. CDR3 length: 16 amino acids. From germline, CDR1 is ENHRY and CDR2 SYGVKD. The CDR3 DNA reads as TGTGCCATCAGTGACCGGGGGACAGGGAGTAACTACGAGCAGTACTTC. Protein: CAISDRGTGSNYEQYF.

This clone occurred a few times. CDR3 bases: TGTGCCAGCTCACCCGGACAGGGAGGGTCACCCCTCCACTTT. Translating gives CASSPGQGGSPLHF. The chain employs TRBV18 and TRBJ1-6; 8 bases line up with TRBD1. Trimming cost V 3 bases and J 10 bases; bases outside gene matches: 5. CDR1 and CDR2 (germline): KGHSH, LQKENI. The CDR3 totals 14 residues.

The CDR3 coding sequence is TGTGCCAGCATGAGGGGACCCGGGGAGCTGTTTTTT. This sequence encodes CASMRGPGELFF. V and J are TRBV6-1 and TRBJ2-2; D is perhaps TRBD1 or TRBD2 (5 bases each). The V end lost 7 bases, the J end lost 6 bases, and 9 bases lay between the germline ends. Germline CDR1 is MNHNS and CDR2 is SASEGT. The CDR3 consists of 12 residues.

CDR3 region: CASSQVMEESYGYTF. The CDR3 nucleotides read TGTGCCAGCAGCCAAGTAATGGAGGAGTCCTATGGCTACACCTTC. The V and J genes are TRBV14 and TRBJ1-2; D is undetermined. V lost 1 base to trimming and J lost 4 bases, with 13 bases between them. Germline lookup yields CDR1 SGHDN and CDR2 FVKESK. This CDR3 spans 15 amino acids.

The chain recombines TRBV9 with TRBJ1-2; D unclear. V was pared by 0 bases and J by 0 bases, with 9 bases between. Germline V gene lookup returns CDR1 SGDLS and CDR2 YYNGEE. The CDR3 is 15 amino acids. The CDR3 bases are TGTGCCAGCAGCGTAGATGGGAAGGCTAACTATGGCTACACCTTC. Its translation is CASSVDGKANYGYTF.

The chain is built from TRBV5-1 and TRBJ2-3; 7 nucleotides agree with TRBD2. The CDR3 has 20 amino acids. V gave up 3 bases and J gave up 0 bases; unmatched junction bases: 19. CDR1 and CDR2 from the germline V gene are SGHRS and YFSETQ. CDR3: CASSSAPLAKKGLSTDTQYF. CDR3 bases: TGCGCCAGCAGCTCGGCCCCACTAGCGAAGAAGGGGCTGAGCACAGATACGCAGTATTTT.

This chain connects TRBV18 to TRBJ1-2; no reliable D call. The CDR3 covers 12 residues. V was clipped by 8 bases and J by 0 bases, with 7 bases between them. Germline lookup yields CDR1 KGHSH and CDR2 LQKENI. For the CDR3, the DNA is TGTGCCAGCGCGACCACTAACTATGGCTACACCTTC. It encodes CASATTNYGYTF.

This clone was detected only a few times. This rearrangement joins TRBV28 to TRBJ1-5; TRBD1 might be the D (6 bases). From germline, CDR1 is MDHEN and CDR2 SYDVKM. V gave up 6 bases and J gave up 4 bases, with 16 bases separating them. The CDR3 runs 15 residues. CDR3 sequence (DNA): TGTGCCAGCAGCCTCGAACAGGGAGGGAATCAGCCCCAGCATTTT. Its translation is CASSLEQGGNQPQHF.

The chain uses TRBV6-1 and TRBJ1-6, with D possibly being TRBD1 (5 bases). Trimming took 8 bases from V and 4 from J, leaving 12 bases between them. Germline V gene sequence: CDR1 MNHNS, CDR2 SASEGT. The CDR3 is 14 amino acids. The CDR3 DNA follows: TGTGCCAGCGGACAATCGGCTTATAATTCACCCCTCCACTTT. Its protein is CASGQSAYNSPLHF.

This chain uses TRBV28 with TRBJ2-7, with a weak D call TRBD1 (6 bases). The germline V gene has CDR1 MDHEN and CDR2 SYDVKM. This CDR3 has 11 amino acids. V shed 4 bases and J shed 7 bases, with 8 bases lying between them. CDR3 region: CASSSRGEQYF. Written as DNA, the CDR3 is TGTGCCAGCAGTTCCAGGGGAGAGCAGTACTTC.

The rearrangement joins TRBV5-1 to TRBJ2-3; TRBD1 matches at 8 bases. This CDR3 is 14 amino acids long. CDR1 SGHRS and CDR2 YFSETQ come from the germline V gene. The V gene end was trimmed by 3 bases and the J gene end by 8 bases; junction bases not matched to a gene: 8. The CDR3 DNA reads TGCGCCAGCAGCTCGACAGGGGCCGTAGGTACGCAGTATTTT. It yields the protein CASSSTGAVGTQYF. Drawing the rest from reference TRBV5-1 and TRBJ2-3, the complete variable domain is KAGVTQTPRYLIKTRGQQVTLSCSPISGHRSVSWYQQTPGQGLQFLFEYFSETQRNKGNFPGRFSGRQFSNSRSEMNVSTLELGDSALYLCASSSTGAVGTQYFGPGTRLTVL.

The chain has TRBV30 and TRBJ1-6; unclear D gene. V was pared by 0 bases and J by 6 bases, with 9 bases between. This CDR3 has 14 amino acids. From germline, CDR1 is GTSNPN and CDR2 SVGIG (reference sequence). The CDR3 DNA reads TGTGCCTGGAGTGTACCGGTTCTTAATTCACCCCTCCACTTT. It codes for CAWSVPVLNSPLHF.

The V and J genes are TRBV5-1 and TRBJ1-3, with D perhaps TRBD1 (5 bases). Germline CDR1 reads SGHRS; CDR2 reads YFSETQ. V lost 4 bases and J 4 bases, leaving 12 bases between the germline ends. The CDR3 loop spans 14 amino acids. CDR3 in DNA: TGCGCCAGCAGCACCGGGACGGAGGGAAACACCATATATTTT. This gives the protein CASSTGTEGNTIYF. The whole variable domain, remainder taken from reference TRBV5-1 and TRBJ1-3, is KAGVTQTPRYLIKTRGQQVTLSCSPISGHRSVSWYQQTPGQGLQFLFEYFSETQRNKGNFPGRFSGRQFSNSRSEMNVSTLELGDSALYLCASSTGTEGNTIYFGEGSWLTVV.

The V call is TRBV18, the J call TRBJ2-7; the match to TRBD2 covers 8 bases. The CDR3 consists of 13 residues. Trimming took 2 bases from V and 12 from J; bases not matched to a gene: 9. CDR1 and CDR2 (germline): KGHSH, LQKENI. The CDR3 sequence: CASSPYPGGPTYF. CDR3 bases: TGTGCCAGCTCACCATATCCGGGAGGGCCCACGTACTTC. Combining the CDR3 with reference TRBV18 and TRBJ2-7 gives the whole variable domain NAGVMQNPRHLVRRRGQEARLRCSPMKGHSHVYWYRQLPEEGLKFMVYLQKENIIDESGMPKERFSAEFPKEGPSILRIQQVVRGDSAAYFCASSPYPGGPTYFGPGTRLTVT.

The rearrangement joins TRBV6-1 to TRBJ1-1; weak D call: TRBD1 (6 bases). CDR1 is MNHNS, CDR2 SASEGT, per germline. The CDR3 covers 14 residues. V was shortened by 6 bases and J by 5 bases, with 16 bases between the two germline ends. This CDR3 reads CASSPAGAKTEAFF. For the CDR3, the DNA is TGTGCCAGCAGCCCAGCGGGGGCGAAAACTGAAGCTTTCTTT.

The chain recombines TRBV19 with TRBJ1-2, with 7 bases that match TRBD1. Germline CDR1 reads LNHDA; CDR2 reads SQIVND (reference sequence). The CDR3 runs to 14 residues. After removal of 6 bases from V and 4 bases from J, the junction contained 8 bases not matched to a gene. CDR3 region: CASRETGQGYGYTF. Here the CDR3 DNA reads TGTGCCAGTAGGGAGACAGGGCAGGGCTATGGCTACACCTTC.

The chain joins TRBV21-1 to TRBJ2-3; TRBD2, the table's D call, lacks a check against the DNA. TRBV21-1 is a pseudogene. This CDR3 has 18 residues. In DNA, the CDR3 is TGTGCCAGCAGCACGCGTAGTGGACTATCCCCTTTCACAGATACGCAGTATTTT. Translation: CASSTRSGLSPFTDTQYF.

The chain uses TRBV28 and TRBJ2-4; D is possibly TRBD2 (5 bases). CDR3 length: 16 amino acids. Germline V gene lookup returns CDR1 MDHEN and CDR2 SYDVKM. The V gene lost 5 bases and the J gene lost 0 bases, with 14 bases spanning the gap. CDR3 in amino acids: CASSPGGSVAKNIQYF. The CDR3 region has the DNA TGTGCCAGCAGTCCCGGAGGCAGTGTAGCCAAAAACATTCAGTACTTC.

The rearrangement joins TRBV28 to TRBJ2-5, with D unclear. Germline V gene sequence: CDR1 MDHEN, CDR2 SYDVKM. Trimming left V 2 bases short and J 5 bases short, with 18 bases between. The CDR3 consists of 16 residues. The CDR3 here is CASSLRVMGLPETQYF. In nucleotides, the CDR3 is TGTGCCAGCAGTTTAAGGGTAATGGGCCTCCCGGAGACCCAGTACTTC.

The chain is built from TRBV6-1 and TRBJ2-3; perhaps TRBD1 as D (5 bases). Germline V gene lookup returns CDR1 MNHNS and CDR2 SASEGT. V was shortened by 3 bases and J by 1 base, with 8 bases between the two germline ends. The CDR3 loop spans 14 amino acids. CDR3 in DNA: TGTGCCAGCAGTGATATCAGGGGCACAGATACGCAGTATTTT. Its protein product is CASSDIRGTDTQYF.